This T cell receptor beta chain originates from a study of blood T cell repertoires in COVID-19. Study details: Samples representing acute and convalescent COVID-19 were sourced from the United States, Italy and Spain.

This clone has just one count. Trimming cost V 5 bases and J 2 bases; bases outside gene matches: 10. This CDR3 is built from 17 residues. Germline CDR1 reads MRHNA; CDR2 reads SNTAGT. Authors' analysis steps: It was from reference gene primer amplification that nucleated cell counts were estimated. TCRdb's table, derived via immunoSEQ multiplex PCR, lists solely in-frame clones and lacks some. V and J calls and clone size are given by that table; D and trimming were obtained from the DNA. Among more than 250,000 clones listed, approximately 83% were seen once. The sequenced sample was PBMCs or T cells enriched from blood (not recorded which). V is TRBV6-4 and J is TRBJ1-4; 8 bases line up with TRBD1. The receptor comes from a man aged 30-40 years who had recovered from COVID-19. CDR3 sequence: CASSHRGTWGTNEKLFF. In nucleotides, the CDR3 is TGTGCCAGCAGTCACAGGGGGACCTGGGGGACTAATGAAAAACTGTTTTTT.